This T cell receptor (beta chain) was sequenced in a study of T-cell memory formation after mild COVID-19. This clonotype has more than one count but fewer than ten. V dropped 6 bases and J dropped 1 base, with 12 bases sitting between them. Germline lookup yields CDR1 SQVTM and CDR2 ANQGSEA. The CDR3 is 13 residues long. From 5'RACE with constant-segment primers came TCR alpha and TCR beta cDNA libraries that carried sample barcodes and UMIs. TCRdb re-called the 5' RACE reads with MiXCR, one entry per CDR3 protein. This sample has about 600,000 distinct CDR3 sequences; less than 25% occur once, and the top ten carry about 8.7%.

The sample was PBMCs or a T cell subset sorted from them (not recorded which). The rearrangement joins TRBV29-1 to TRBJ2-5; D is undetermined. This receptor was obtained from an adult woman who had mild COVID-19 (a few samples of this study predate the infection). Cell type and time point are not known. DNA of the CDR3: TGCAGCGTATACCCGTCCCTCCAAGAGACCCAGTACTTC. Amino acids: CSVYPSLQETQYF.